This T cell receptor (beta chain) appears in the sequencing data of a study of identical twins. TCRdb reprocessed the 5' RACE reads via MiXCR and lists one record per CDR3 protein. The sample lists around 550,000 distinct CDR3 sequences, about 16% occurring once. Germline values: CDR1 LGHDT, CDR2 YNNKEL (reference sequence). The CDR3 loop spans 14 amino acids. Trimming removed 5 bases from V and 4 bases from J, with 15 bases in between. This clonotype showed up just a few times. This same sample was also taken into another study, of yellow fever vaccine responses in identical twins.

The chain combines TRBV3-1 with TRBJ2-7; D call uncertain. The receptor's source is a woman between 18 and 30 years old in good health. The source material was CD4+ T cells sorted from blood. The DNA of the CDR3 is TGTGCCAGCAGCAAGGGCCCGGCTGTTTACGAGCAGTACTTC. Translating gives CASSKGPAVYEQYF.